This T cell receptor beta chain appears in the sequencing data of a study of T and B cells in COVID-19 patients. Study information: Peripheral blood came from COVID-19 patients with active infection or after recovery. Of approximately 21 active-infection patients, 12 were critically ill with mechanical ventilation or extracorporeal membrane oxygenation. Study-wide results and caveats: Sorted SARS-CoV-2-responsive or tetramer+ T cells and CD4+, regulatory and CD8+ subsets were not yet sequenced. Few blood samples existed from mildly ill patients during symptoms or early in severe cases.

This clonotype was counted between two and nine times. Its antigen is still unknown. From blood, about 240-550 ng of genomic DNA served as TRB template. TRB rearrangements were amplified by multiplex PCR with BIOMED2 TRB-A/B primers. Via MiXCR, TCRdb re-called the multiplex PCR reads, giving one row per CDR3 protein. The table has 4,000 to 5,500 distinct CDR3 sequences, 25% to 30% seen once; the top ten hold under 45%. What was sequenced was blood. The receptor's source is a human donor with active COVID-19.

The CDR3 coding sequence is TGTGCCAGCAACAGCCTTACTAGAACCCGATACAATGAGCAGTTCTTC. This translates into CASNSLTRTRYNEQFF. The genes are TRBV6-6 and TRBJ2-1; a possible D gene is TRBD2 (5 bases). From germline, CDR1 is MNHNY and CDR2 SVGAGI (reference sequence). This CDR3 region has 16 residues. The ends were cut back, 7 bases at V and 4 bases at J, with 20 bases in the middle.